This TCR beta chain was recorded in a study of shared clonotypes between healthy human individuals. Points from the study as a whole: Around 5.4% of naive CD4 clonotypes were common to a few donors. Sorted-subset samples were not fully sequenced, rarefaction indicated. Among the subsets, naive ones generally showed larger estimated richness than memory ones.

This clone was seen a few times. Its cognate antigen is unknown. The CDR3 contains 11 residues. Trimming shortened V by 4 bases and J by 7 bases, and 7 bases separated the two germline ends. Germline-derived CDR1 and CDR2 are SQVTM and ANQGSEA. Cells designated naive CD8 were CD45RO-negative and were positively selected for CCR7, with terminally differentiated effector memory CD45RA+ cells excluded. It was at deep level that the assay was run. The table came from immunoSEQ multiplex PCR; TCRdb's copy has only in-frame clones and leaves some out. This sample has about 2 million clones, with roughly 95% found just once.

The chain recombines TRBV29-1 with TRBJ2-2; D unclear. The TCR comes from a man between 18 and 35 years old in good health. The sequencing sample was made of naive CD8+ T cells sorted from blood. CDR3 in amino acids: CSVVRLGELFF. DNA of the CDR3: TGCAGCGTTGTAAGGCTCGGGGAGCTGTTTTTT.